These 27 T cell receptor beta chains were all obtained from the same sample, sequenced in a study of cytomegalovirus exposure and HLA in healthy donors. Primers for the PCR totalled 60 Vbeta and 13 Jbeta. The table came from immunoSEQ multiplex PCR; TCRdb's copy has only in-frame clones and leaves some out. The table has around 150,000 clones, 79% seen once; the top ten hold approximately 6%. The sequenced material came from PBMCs. The receptors derive from a middle-aged man in good health and CMV-seropositive.

This clone was detected once. The chain joins TRBV19 to TRBJ2-7; D uncertain. V dropped 1 base and J dropped 2 bases, with 12 bases sitting between them. Germline V gene lookup returns CDR1 LNHDA and CDR2 SQIVND (reference sequence). The CDR3 runs to 15 residues. CDR3 region: CASSIVGTEAYEQYF. DNA of the CDR3: TGTGCCAGTAGTATAGTCGGTACAGAAGCCTACGAGCAGTACTTC. Complete variable domain (other parts from reference TRBV19 and TRBJ2-7): DGGITQSPKYLFRKEGQNVTLSCEQNLNHDAMYWYRQDPGQGLRLIYYSQIVNDFQKGDIAEGYSVSREKKESFPLTVTSAQKNPTAFYLCASSIVGTEAYEQYFGPGTRLTVT.

V usage is TRBV5-6 and J usage is TRBJ1-1; a possible D gene is TRBD1 (6 bases). Looked up from germline, CDR1 is SGHDT and CDR2 is YYEEEE. The CDR3 consists of 14 residues. The V end lost 4 bases, the J end lost 0 bases, and 10 bases lay between the germline ends. The CDR3 bases are TGTGCCAGCAGCAGGACAGTCATGAACACTGAAGCTTTCTTT. Translated, it gives CASSRTVMNTEAFF.

This chain uses TRBV28 with TRBJ2-7; 9 nucleotides agree with TRBD1. V lost 4 bases and J lost 4; bases outside the gene matches: 8. The CDR3 length is 15 residues. Germline CDR1 reads MDHEN; CDR2 reads SYDVKM. CDR3 sequence: CASSSPGQGKYEQYF. The CDR3 coding sequence is TGTGCCAGCAGTTCCCCGGGACAGGGCAAGTACGAGCAGTACTTC.

This clone was counted between two and nine times. The chain joins TRBV7-2 to TRBJ2-1; 12 nucleotides match TRBD2. The CDR3 contains 16 residues. V trimming: 2 bases; J trimming: 9 bases; junction bases outside the gene matches: 8. The germline gives CDR1 SGHTA, CDR2 FQGNSA. DNA for the CDR3: TGTGCCAGCAGCTTATGGGCTAGCGGGGGGGCCTCTGAGCAGTTCTTC. Translation gives CASSLWASGGASEQFF. Using reference TRBV7-2 and TRBJ2-1 for the parts outside the CDR3, the full variable domain is GAGVSQSPSNKVTEKGKDVELRCDPISGHTALYWYRQSLGQGLEFLIYFQGNSAPDKSGLPSDRFSAERTGGSVSTLTIQRTQQEDSAVYLCASSLWASGGASEQFFGPGTRLTVL.

This clone has more than one count but fewer than ten. The chain combines TRBV10-3 with TRBJ2-5, with 8 bases fitting TRBD1. The CDR3 sequence is 13 residues long. Unmatched junction bases numbered 7, after V lost 10 bases and J lost 3 bases. Germline CDR1 ENHRY, CDR2 SYGVKD. As DNA, the CDR3 is TGTGCCACCAAGACAGGGGAGGAAGAGACCCAGTACTTC. Protein sequence: CATKTGEEETQYF.

The chain couples TRBV5-5 to TRBJ1-4, with TRBD1 identical over 7 bases. Germline CDR1 is SGHKS and CDR2 is YYEKEE (reference sequence). V shed 5 bases, J shed 4 bases, and the junction held 5 bases outside the gene matches. The CDR3 runs 14 residues. The CDR3 DNA sequence: TGTGCCAGCAGTCGGACAGGAAGTAATGAAAAACTGTTTTTT. This translates into CASSRTGSNEKLFF.

The chain carries TRBV5-1 and TRBJ2-5; the match to TRBD1 covers 8 bases. Germline V CDR1 and CDR2: SGHRS, YFSETQ. The trim removed 2 bases at V and 5 bases at J, leaving 5 bases unmatched. This CDR3 is 14 amino acids long. The CDR3 reads CASSFGSGGETQYF. In DNA form, the CDR3 reads TGCGCCAGCAGCTTTGGCTCAGGGGGCGAGACCCAGTACTTC.

This clone was counted a few times. The V gene is TRBV9, the J gene TRBJ2-5, with D maybe TRBD2 (5 bases). Per germline, CDR1 SGDLS and CDR2 YYNGEE. V shed 7 bases and J shed 1 base, with 8 bases lying between them. This CDR3 region has 12 residues. CDR3 DNA: TGTGCCAGCTCCAGCGGCCAAGAGACCCAGTACTTC. Encoded protein: CASSSGQETQYF.

The chain couples TRBV4-1 to TRBJ1-4, with 8 bases matching TRBD1. CDR1 is MGHRA and CDR2 is YSYEKL in the germline V gene. CDR3 length: 17 amino acids. Germline trimming cut 1 base from V and 10 bases from J; bases unmatched to any gene: 14. CDR3 bases: TGCGCCAGCAGCCAAGCAGAAGCACAGGGGGGCTCGGGAAAACTGTTTTTT. Protein sequence: CASSQAEAQGGSGKLFF.

This clone was counted a few times. This chain links TRBV6-5 with TRBJ2-7; a possible D gene is TRBD2 (6 bases). V lost 4 bases to trimming and J lost 3 bases, with 10 bases between them. CDR3 length: 13 residues. Germline V gives CDR1 MNHEY, CDR2 SVGAGI. The CDR3 here is CASSWNSGYEQYF. The CDR3, as DNA: TGTGCCAGCAGTTGGAATAGCGGCTACGAGCAGTACTTC.

The gene calls are TRBV11-2 and TRBJ1-2, with 7 bases that match TRBD1. Germline V gene sequence: CDR1 SGHAT, CDR2 FQNNGV. V lost 5 bases and J lost 7; bases outside the gene matches: 13. This CDR3 has 15 residues. The CDR3 loop reads CASSPPGAGGSGYTF. The CDR3 DNA follows: TGTGCCAGCAGCCCCCCGGGGGCAGGGGGAAGTGGCTACACCTTC. Supplemented by reference TRBV11-2 and TRBJ1-2, the full variable domain reads EAGVAQSPRYKIIEKRQSVAFWCNPISGHATLYWYQQILGQGPKLLIQFQNNGVVDDSQLPKDRFSAERLKGVDSTLKIQPAKLEDSAVYLCASSPPGAGGSGYTFGSGTRLTVV.

V gene TRBV7-9 combines with J gene TRBJ2-5; D is possibly TRBD1 (5 bases). CDR3 length: 18 amino acids. V was clipped by 6 bases and J by 5 bases, with 28 bases between them. Per the germline V gene, CDR1 is SEHNR and CDR2 is FQNEAQ (reference sequence). The CDR3 DNA is TGTGCCAGCAGTCAAAGGGGCCAGGGTTTGAGTGGAAGGGAGACCCAGTACTTC. Encoded protein: CASSQRGQGLSGRETQYF.

This clone was recorded only once. The CDR3 loop reads CASGGGKHNEQFF. Written as DNA, the CDR3 is TGTGCCAGTGGGGGGGGGAAGCACAATGAGCAGTTCTTC. The chain is built from TRBV9 and TRBJ2-1; 7 bases are shared with TRBD2. The CDR3 has 13 amino acids. Germline V gene lookup returns CDR1 SGDLS and CDR2 YYNGEE. V shed 8 bases and J 5 bases; nucleotides not matched to a gene: 7. The complete variable domain, with remaining parts taken from reference TRBV9 and TRBJ2-1, reads DSGVTQTPKHLITATGQRVTLRCSPRSGDLSVYWYQQSLDQGLQFLIQYYNGEERAKGNILERFSAQQFPDLHSELNLSSLELGDSALYFCASGGGKHNEQFFGPGTRLTVL.

This sequence joins TRBV15 and TRBJ1-4; D might be TRBD1 (5 bases). The CDR3 is made up of 17 amino acids. The ends were cut back, 3 bases at V and 5 bases at J, with 19 bases in the middle. Germline loops: CDR1 LNHNV, CDR2 YYDKDF (reference sequence). CDR3 coding DNA: TGTGCCACCAGCAGTGGAAGTGGAGGGCAGGGAAATGAAAAACTGTTTTTT. Translation: CATSSGSGGQGNEKLFF.

The genes are TRBV29-1 and TRBJ2-2; weak D call: TRBD2 (6 bases). Germline V gives CDR1 SQVTM, CDR2 ANQGSEA. V dropped 4 bases and J dropped 6 bases, with 15 bases sitting between them. This CDR3 is built from 14 residues. CDR3 DNA: TGCAGCGTTGGGGGCGGGAACGGGGCCGGGGAGCTGTTTTTT. Protein sequence: CSVGGGNGAGELFF.

The chain recombines TRBV11-2 with TRBJ2-2; 10 nucleotides agree with TRBD1. Germline V gene lookup returns CDR1 SGHAT and CDR2 FQNNGV. The J segment lost 1 base and the V segment lost 5 bases, leaving 1 base of the junction unmatched. The CDR3 contains 15 residues. The CDR3: CASSRDRGNTGELFF. The CDR3 DNA reads as TGTGCCAGCAGCAGGGACAGGGGGAACACCGGGGAGCTGTTTTTT.

The V gene is TRBV11-2, the J gene TRBJ1-3, with a tentative D call TRBD1 (5 bases). The CDR3 is 17 residues long. Trimming removed 5 bases from V and 1 base from J, with 18 bases in between. Germline V gene data show CDR1 as SGHAT and CDR2 as FQNNGV. The CDR3 loop reads CASSLIGTLESGNTIYF. The CDR3, as DNA: TGTGCCAGCAGCCTCATAGGGACTTTGGAGTCTGGAAACACCATATATTTT.

The genes are TRBV25-1 and TRBJ2-3, with D tentatively TRBD1 (6 bases). V was pared by 4 bases and J by 3 bases, with 14 bases between. This CDR3 comprises 15 residues. Germline V lookup: CDR1 MGHDK, CDR2 SYGVNS. In nucleotides, the CDR3 is TGTGCCAGCAGTGTTTGGCAGGGGTTAACAGATACGCAGTATTTT. Translated: CASSVWQGLTDTQYF.

On this clone: At one end the junction does not follow the germline gene, possibly because of a read error. This sequence joins TRBV11-2 and TRBJ2-7; 7 bases agree with TRBD2. Germline CDR1 is SGHAT and CDR2 is FQNNGV. The CDR3 is 15 amino acids. DNA for the CDR3: TGTGCCAGCAGCGCATGGGAGGGGCTCTCCGACGAGCAGTACTTC. This codes for CASSAWEGLSDEQYF.

The chain links TRBV30 to TRBJ1-2; no definite D call. The CDR3 totals 15 residues. Germline CDR1 and CDR2: GTSNPN and SVGIG (reference sequence). V gave up 0 bases and J gave up 3 bases, with 14 bases separating them. In DNA form, the CDR3 reads TGTGCCTGGAGTGTTTCCCTGAACACGTACTATGGCTACACCTTC. Amino acids: CAWSVSLNTYYGYTF.

This chain's CDR3 is CASSLARTLRETQYF. CDR3 sequence (DNA): TGTGCCAGCAGCTTAGCTCGGACACTGCGGGAGACCCAGTACTTC. V is TRBV11-2 and J is TRBJ2-5; TRBD1 might be the D (5 bases). CDR1 is SGHAT and CDR2 is FQNNGV in the germline V gene. This CDR3 region has 15 residues. Trimming took 1 base from V and 5 from J, leaving 14 bases between them.

This rearrangement joins TRBV20-1 to TRBJ1-2; D is possibly TRBD1 (5 bases). With 6 bases removed from V and 4 bases from J, the gap between germline ends came to 9 bases. Germline V gives CDR1 DFQATT, CDR2 SNEGSKA (reference sequence). There are 11 residues in the CDR3. DNA of the CDR3: TGCAGTGCCACCCAGGGCTATGGCTACACCTTC. Translated: CSATQGYGYTF.

The rearrangement links TRBV7-2 to TRBJ2-2; TRBD2 agrees at 14 bases. With 5 bases clipped from V and 8 bases from J, the junction kept 4 bases outside the gene matches. Germline CDR1 SGHTA, CDR2 FQGNSA. This CDR3 spans 15 amino acids. CDR3 region: CASSPGLAGEGELFF. CDR3 nucleotide sequence: TGTGCCAGCAGCCCGGGACTAGCGGGAGAAGGGGAGCTGTTTTTT.

V gene TRBV30 combines with J gene TRBJ2-5; 9 bases are shared with TRBD2. V was clipped by 5 bases and J by 3 bases; unmatched bases: 13. The CDR3 length is 16 residues. Germline-derived CDR1 and CDR2 are GTSNPN and SVGIG (reference sequence). The CDR3 DNA follows: TGTGCCTGGGCTGGAGGCGGGAGGGCCGGGGAAGAGACCCAGTACTTC. Translated: CAWAGGGRAGEETQYF.

The V and J genes are TRBV5-1 and TRBJ2-5, with 7 bases identical to TRBD1. Germline loops: CDR1 SGHRS, CDR2 YFSETQ. The CDR3 sequence is 15 residues long. Unmatched junction bases numbered 9, after V lost 4 bases and J lost 3 bases. CDR3 loop: CASSATGTDKETQYF. DNA for the CDR3: TGCGCCAGCAGCGCGACCGGGACAGATAAAGAGACCCAGTACTTC.

In its sample, this clone was seen a few times. The chain is built from TRBV30 and TRBJ2-1, with D maybe TRBD1 (5 bases). The V and J ends lost 3 bases and 8 bases respectively, with 17 bases between them. The CDR3 covers 14 residues. Per germline, CDR1 GTSNPN and CDR2 SVGIG (reference sequence). In DNA form, the CDR3 reads TGTGCCTGGAGGTCCCTAGTGGCGACAGATGAGCAGTTCTTC. Residues: CAWRSLVATDEQFF.

This clone was found a few times. This chain links TRBV18 with TRBJ2-7; 8 nucleotides align to TRBD2. The V segment lost 1 base and the J segment 3 bases; nucleotides outside the gene matches: 5. Germline V gene data show CDR1 as KGHSH and CDR2 as LQKENI. This CDR3 is 15 amino acids long. The CDR3 coding sequence is TGTGCCAGCTCACCACTAATTAGCGGGAACTACGAGCAGTACTTC. Protein: CASSPLISGNYEQYF.